The 31 T cell receptor beta chains given below trace back to one sample, sequenced in a study of cytomegalovirus exposure and HLA in healthy donors. Profiling relied on immunoSEQ multiplex PCR, and the TCRdb table lists in-frame clones only, not all of them. The repertoire has about 330,000 clones, about nine tenths of them found once; the top ten carry roughly 1.2%. Material: PBMCs. These receptor sequences come from a woman aged 30 to 39 in good health and CMV-seropositive.

V is TRBV29-1 and J is TRBJ2-7, with TRBD1 matching 10 bases. The V segment lost 0 bases and the J segment 4 bases; nucleotides outside the gene matches: 6. The CDR3 totals 15 residues. CDR1 SQVTM and CDR2 ANQGSEA come from the germline V gene. This chain's CDR3 is CSVEEGDRGAYEQYF. The CDR3 DNA reads TGCAGCGTTGAAGAAGGGGACAGGGGTGCTTACGAGCAGTACTTC.

This sequence joins TRBV7-9 and TRBJ1-2, with 9 nucleotides matching TRBD1. CDR3 length: 14 amino acids. CDR1 and CDR2 from the germline V gene are SEHNR and FQNEAQ (reference sequence). After removal of 3 bases from V and 5 bases from J, the junction contained 4 bases not matched to a gene. In DNA form, the CDR3 reads TGTGCCAGCAGCTTGGGACAGGGTGATTATGGCTACACCTTC. This translates into CASSLGQGDYGYTF.

The rearrangement links TRBV19 to TRBJ1-5; no clear D gene. Trimming removed 2 bases at V and 1 base at J, with 15 bases between. This CDR3 spans 17 amino acids. The V gene's germline CDR1 is LNHDA and CDR2 SQIVND (reference sequence). CDR3 region: CASSIRTGIGSNQPQHF. The DNA for the CDR3 is TGTGCCAGTAGTATAAGGACTGGGATAGGGAGCAATCAGCCCCAGCATTTT.

The rearrangement links TRBV19 to TRBJ2-1; TRBD2 aligns across 13 bases. Germline V gene lookup returns CDR1 LNHDA and CDR2 SQIVND (reference sequence). The CDR3 extends over 17 amino acids. J gave up 5 bases and V 5 bases, and 9 bases lay outside the gene matches. CDR3 in amino acids: CASSSTSGRRVNNEQFF. The CDR3 DNA is TGTGCCAGTAGTTCGACTAGCGGGAGGAGGGTGAACAATGAGCAGTTCTTC.

The chain uses TRBV7-2 and TRBJ1-2; perhaps TRBD1 as D (5 bases). Germline-derived CDR1 and CDR2 are SGHTA and FQGNSA. The CDR3 consists of 14 residues. V was trimmed by 4 bases and J by 4 bases, leaving 13 bases between them. The CDR3 coding sequence is TGTGCCAGCAGCTCCTCGCGACAGACCTATGGCTACACCTTC. It specifies CASSSSRQTYGYTF.

This chain's CDR3 is CATSRANQPQHF. CDR3 nucleotide sequence: TGTGCCACCAGCAGAGCCAATCAGCCCCAGCATTTT. The V call is TRBV15, the J call TRBJ1-5; D is unclear. This CDR3 has 12 residues. Trimming removed 1 base from V and 3 bases from J, with 1 base in between. Per germline, CDR1 LNHNV and CDR2 YYDKDF (reference sequence).

The chain couples TRBV2 to TRBJ2-5; 7 positions agree with TRBD2. With V trimmed by 8 bases and J by 4 bases, 10 bases remained unmatched. The CDR3 has 14 amino acids. In germline, CDR1 is SNHLY, CDR2 FYNNEI. The CDR3 DNA reads as TGTGCCAGCTTGGGGTCATGGGGGGGAGAGACCCAGTACTTC. Amino acids: CASLGSWGGETQYF.

The chain combines TRBV9 with TRBJ2-2, with 7 bases that match TRBD2. This CDR3 region has 16 residues. The germline gives CDR1 SGDLS, CDR2 YYNGEE. V trimming: 0 bases; J trimming: 4 bases; junction bases outside the gene matches: 6. The CDR3: CASSVVSSGLTGELFF. The CDR3 DNA is TGTGCCAGCAGCGTAGTGTCTAGCGGACTCACCGGGGAGCTGTTTTTT.

DNA for the CDR3: TGCGCCAGCAGCTCCCGGGACAGACTCTACGAGCAGTACTTC. Protein: CASSSRDRLYEQYF. J is TRBJ2-7 and V is TRBV5-1, with TRBD1 matching 7 bases. After removal of 3 bases from V and 3 bases from J, the junction contained 6 bases not matched to a gene. CDR1 SGHRS and CDR2 YFSETQ come from the germline V gene. The CDR3 is made up of 14 amino acids.

The chain carries TRBV7-8 and TRBJ1-2, with TRBD1 as a possible D gene (6 bases). The CDR3 runs to 14 residues. Germline loops: CDR1 SGHVS, CDR2 FQNEAQ. Trimming cost V 2 bases and J 6 bases, with 13 bases left between them. The CDR3, as DNA: TGTGCCAGCAGCTTACGGGGGACACAACATGGCTACACCTTC. Amino acids: CASSLRGTQHGYTF.

This sequence joins TRBV28 and TRBJ2-5, with TRBD1 matching over 11 bases. V gave up 5 bases and J gave up 4 bases; unmatched junction bases: 15. This CDR3 has 18 amino acids. CDR1 and CDR2 (germline): MDHEN, SYDVKM. The CDR3 reads CASSPRGTGGGRGETQYF. CDR3 DNA: TGTGCCAGCAGTCCTAGGGGGACAGGGGGAGGGAGGGGAGAGACCCAGTACTTC.

The chain employs TRBV28 and TRBJ2-3, with a tentative D call TRBD1 (6 bases). Germline CDR1 is MDHEN and CDR2 is SYDVKM. V shed 8 bases and J shed 4 bases, with 16 bases lying between them. The CDR3 sequence is 14 residues long. The CDR3 DNA reads as TGTGCCAGCCTGACCTCCAGGGGTCCAGATACGCAGTATTTT. It is translated as CASLTSRGPDTQYF.

The chain couples TRBV2 to TRBJ2-5, with 8 bases lining up with TRBD2. J lost 2 bases, V lost 2 bases, and 4 bases had no gene match. The CDR3 covers 15 residues. Germline CDR1 SNHLY, CDR2 FYNNEI. CDR3 bases: TGTGCCAGCAGTGAATTTAGCGGGGAGCAAGAGACCCAGTACTTC. Protein: CASSEFSGEQETQYF.

This chain links TRBV28 with TRBJ1-2; 7 positions match TRBD1. The CDR3 is 15 residues long. J was trimmed by 4 bases and V by 5 bases; bases with no gene match: 10. Germline V CDR1 and CDR2: MDHEN, SYDVKM. DNA of the CDR3: TGTGCCAGCAGTCTCGGACAGGTGCCTGGCTATGGCTACACCTTC. This sequence encodes CASSLGQVPGYGYTF.

This clone was seen only a few times. V usage is TRBV5-4 and J usage is TRBJ2-7; D is unclear. V dropped 4 bases and J dropped 6 bases, with 14 bases sitting between them. Germline assignment: CDR1 SGHNT and CDR2 YYREEE (reference sequence). The CDR3 runs to 13 residues. The CDR3 nucleotides are TGTGCCAGCAGCACGAGAGGACCCGCCGAGCAGTACTTC. Protein: CASSTRGPAEQYF.

This rearrangement joins TRBV28 to TRBJ1-4; D ambiguous. Trimming stripped 3 bases from V and 0 bases from J, with 14 bases between. The CDR3 has 17 amino acids. Germline values: CDR1 MDHEN, CDR2 SYDVKM. DNA for the CDR3: TGTGCCAGCAGTTTTTCAGTCCCTTCCGCAACTAATGAAAAACTGTTTTTT. Translating it yields CASSFSVPSATNEKLFF.

The V and J genes are TRBV5-1 and TRBJ2-5; the match to TRBD1 covers 9 bases. The ends lost 1 base at V and 5 bases at J; junction bases unmatched: 6. This CDR3 region has 15 residues. Germline-derived CDR1 and CDR2 are SGHRS and YFSETQ. The CDR3 here is CASSLTGGSSETQYF. CDR3 nucleotides: TGCGCCAGCAGCTTGACAGGGGGCTCATCGGAGACCCAGTACTTC.

This clone appeared once. The rearrangement uses TRBV7-6 and TRBJ2-7; the D gene could be TRBD1 or TRBD2 (5 bases each). Deletions cut 5 bases from V and 4 bases from J, with 18 bases between. Per the germline V gene, CDR1 is SGHVS and CDR2 is FNYEAQ. The CDR3 is made up of 15 amino acids. The CDR3 region has the DNA TGTGCCAGCAGCCTTCACCAGCCGGGGCGGTACGAGCAGTACTTC. Amino acids: CASSLHQPGRYEQYF.

V usage is TRBV4-2 and J usage is TRBJ2-7; D might be TRBD1 (5 bases). Per germline, CDR1 LGHNA and CDR2 YNFKEQ. The CDR3 extends over 17 amino acids. The V and J ends lost 0 bases and 1 base respectively, with 16 bases between them. Here the CDR3 reads CASSQDWQGFGSYEQYF. CDR3 nucleotides: TGTGCCAGCAGCCAAGATTGGCAGGGCTTCGGATCCTACGAGCAGTACTTC.

This clone has just one count. The rearrangement joins TRBV5-4 to TRBJ2-2, with TRBD2 matching 11 bases. The V and J ends lost 2 bases and 7 bases, in that order; junction bases with no gene match: 4. In germline, CDR1 is SGHNT, CDR2 YYREEE (reference sequence). The CDR3 runs to 15 residues. The CDR3 protein is CASSLTSGGGGELFF. CDR3 coding DNA: TGTGCCAGCAGCTTAACTAGCGGGGGAGGCGGGGAGCTGTTTTTT.

This sequence joins TRBV27 and TRBJ1-2; 7 nucleotides align to TRBD1. J was trimmed by 8 bases and V by 0 bases; bases with no gene match: 9. CDR3 length equals 15 residues. Germline values: CDR1 MNHEY, CDR2 SMNVEV (reference sequence). The CDR3 DNA reads as TGTGCCAGCAGTTTATCGATGAAGGGGGCTAGGGGCTACACCTTC. As protein: CASSLSMKGARGYTF.

This chain connects TRBV7-9 to TRBJ1-5; possibly TRBD1 for D (6 bases). The length of the CDR3 is 15 residues. With 3 bases removed from V and 6 bases from J, the gap between germline ends came to 15 bases. Germline CDR1 reads SEHNR; CDR2 reads FQNEAQ (reference sequence). CDR3 bases: TGTGCCAGCAGCTTCGAGGGGGAAGTGGGTCAGCCCCAGCATTTT. Residues: CASSFEGEVGQPQHF.

CDR3 bases: TGTGCCAGCAGTTTACCAGGGTTGAACACTGAAGCTTTCTTT. As protein: CASSLPGLNTEAFF. V usage is TRBV28 and J usage is TRBJ1-1; D might be TRBD1 (5 bases). V was cut by 2 bases and J by 0 bases, with 7 bases left in between. Germline V gene lookup returns CDR1 MDHEN and CDR2 SYDVKM. The CDR3 runs 14 residues.

The chain joins TRBV6-1 to TRBJ2-7; 8 bases are a match to TRBD1. The CDR3 runs 13 residues. Germline CDR1 reads MNHNS; CDR2 reads SASEGT. The J segment lost 6 bases and the V segment lost 5 bases, leaving 6 bases of the junction unmatched. The CDR3 is CASSQRTGFEQYF. The CDR3 DNA reads TGTGCCAGCAGTCAGAGGACAGGGTTCGAGCAGTACTTC.

The V call is TRBV19, the J call TRBJ2-1; TRBD1 matches at 7 bases. This CDR3 is built from 16 residues. The germline V gene has CDR1 LNHDA and CDR2 SQIVND (reference sequence). V dropped 5 bases and J dropped 5; count of bases not matched to a gene: 12. The CDR3 bases are TGTGCCAGTAGTCCGCGGACAGGAGCTACTCACAATGAGCAGTTCTTC. Protein sequence: CASSPRTGATHNEQFF.

The gene calls are TRBV28 and TRBJ1-2, with D possibly TRBD1 on 6 matching bases. This CDR3 is 15 amino acids long. Germline CDR1 and CDR2: MDHEN and SYDVKM. Trimming stripped 1 base from V and 4 bases from J, with 13 bases between. The CDR3, as DNA: TGTGCCAGCAGTTTATCCCGCAGGGGAGGCTATGGCTACACCTTC. Translated: CASSLSRRGGYGYTF.

The V call is TRBV6-1, the J call TRBJ1-6; a possible D gene is TRBD1 (6 bases). Germline CDR1 is MNHNS and CDR2 is SASEGT. This CDR3 has 14 residues. V lost 4 bases to trimming and J lost 8 bases, with 12 bases between them. The chain's CDR3 is CASSVKYRDSPLHF. CDR3 coding DNA: TGTGCCAGCAGTGTTAAGTACAGGGATTCACCCCTCCACTTT.

CDR3 amino acids: CASSLPGANTGELFF. Written as DNA, the CDR3 is TGTGCCAGCAGCTTGCCGGGAGCCAACACCGGGGAGCTGTTTTTT. The genes are TRBV5-6 and TRBJ2-2; perhaps TRBD2 as D (6 bases). The CDR3 sequence is 15 residues long. CDR1 SGHDT and CDR2 YYEEEE come from the germline V gene. The V gene lost 1 base and the J gene lost 2 bases, with 9 bases spanning the gap.

This clone was observed once. The chain joins TRBV5-1 to TRBJ1-5; D not certain. The CDR3 spans 13 residues. The V and J ends lost 4 bases and 0 bases respectively, with 5 bases between them. CDR1 SGHRS and CDR2 YFSETQ come from the germline V gene. CDR3: CASSQASNQPQHF. The CDR3, as DNA: TGCGCCAGCAGCCAGGCTAGCAATCAGCCCCAGCATTTT.

The rearrangement links TRBV4-1 to TRBJ2-7; 8 bases are shared with TRBD2. CDR1 is MGHRA, CDR2 YSYEKL, per germline. Trimming removed 0 bases from V and 2 bases from J; junction bases left unmatched: 6. The CDR3 loop spans 16 amino acids. The CDR3 DNA is TGCGCCAGCAGCCAAGATGCTCAGCGGGGGCCCTACGAGCAGTACTTC. The encoded protein is CASSQDAQRGPYEQYF.

The J gene is TRBJ1-2, the V gene TRBV28; 7 nucleotides agree with TRBD1. Trimming cost V 8 bases and J 2 bases; bases outside gene matches: 5. The CDR3 covers 13 residues. Germline assignment: CDR1 MDHEN and CDR2 SYDVKM. The DNA for the CDR3 is TGTGCCAGCCTGGAGGGGGCAAACTATGGCTACACCTTC. Translation gives CASLEGANYGYTF.